The 5 T cell receptor beta chains presented below share a single source sample, sequenced in a study of T cell responses to AZD1222 COVID-19 vaccine. Using immunoSEQ multiplex PCR, the repertoire was profiled, and TCRdb retains in-frame clones only, with some absent. The data hold 130,000 or so clones, with roughly 88% observed a single time. The sample here was peripheral blood, taken 28 days after the second AZD1222 dose. Receptor source: an adult who received the AZD1222 COVID-19 vaccine.

This clone appeared once. The rearrangement uses TRBV6-1 and TRBJ1-2; D perhaps matches TRBD1 (5 bases). The V and J ends lost 8 bases and 2 bases respectively, with 6 bases between them. The V gene's germline CDR1 is MNHNS and CDR2 SASEGT. This CDR3 spans 11 amino acids. The CDR3 DNA sequence: TGTGCCAGCTGGACAAACTATGGCTACACCTTC. Protein: CASWTNYGYTF.

V gene TRBV27 combines with J gene TRBJ1-5; D might be TRBD1 (6 bases). V was clipped by 7 bases and J by 2 bases, with 15 bases between them. This CDR3 is 15 amino acids long. The germline CDR1 and CDR2 sequences are MNHEY and SMNVEV (reference sequence). CDR3 DNA: TGTGCCAGCACCCCTACGGGGGGCGGCAATCAGCCCCAGCATTTT. As protein: CASTPTGGGNQPQHF.

The gene calls are TRBV19 and TRBJ1-3; D not certain. V lost 3 bases to trimming and J lost 2 bases, with 14 bases between them. The CDR3 runs to 16 residues. CDR1 is LNHDA, CDR2 SQIVND, per germline (reference sequence). CDR3 in DNA: TGTGCCAGTAGTATCGCTAACCGGGTCCCTGGAAACACCATATATTTT. As protein: CASSIANRVPGNTIYF.

This clone was seen a few times. The rearrangement joins TRBV3-1 (or the pseudogene TRBV3-2) to TRBJ2-2; 13 nucleotides align to TRBD2. The V gene end was trimmed by 8 bases and the J gene end by 7 bases; junction bases not matched to a gene: 7. Germline V lookup: CDR1 LGHDT, CDR2 YNNKEL (reference sequence). The CDR3 covers 15 residues. CDR3 DNA: TGTGCCAGCTCGGGACTAGCGGGAATCGGCGGGGAGCTGTTTTTT. Translating it yields CASSGLAGIGGELFF.

This rearrangement joins TRBV19 to TRBJ2-1, with D maybe TRBD2 (5 bases). The CDR3 has 15 residues. Trimming stripped 5 bases from V and 0 bases from J, with 11 bases between. CDR1 and CDR2 from the germline V gene are LNHDA and SQIVND (reference sequence). The CDR3 DNA reads as TGTGCCAGTAGTGGGAGCGGTCTCTCCTACAATGAGCAGTTCTTC. It is translated as CASSGSGLSYNEQFF.